These 24 T cell receptor beta chains share one sample of origin, sequenced in a study of T cells expressing NK-cell markers. Each CDR3 protein gets one entry in TCRdb, which reprocessed the 5' RACE reads and gives no DNA. Recorded for this sample: 350,000 to 450,000 distinct CDR3 sequences. Sequenced sample: blood T cells: a sorted CD56 or NKG2C T cell subset, CD4+ or CD8+ T cells, or bulk PBMC T cells (not recorded which). The receptors stem from a man aged 18 to 69 in good health.

This chain uses TRBV12-3 or TRBV12-4 with TRBJ2-2; there is no DNA to check the TCRdb D call of TRBD1. This CDR3 is 14 amino acids long. The CDR3 reads CASSYSYRAGELFF.

The J gene is TRBJ1-4, the V gene TRBV15; TCRdb returns TRBD1, unconfirmable since there is no DNA. Germline V gene sequence: CDR1 LNHNV, CDR2 YYDKDF (reference sequence). This CDR3 has 14 amino acids. CDR3 sequence reads: CATREGGTNEKLFF.

The rearrangement uses TRBV6-1 and TRBJ2-3. The germline V gene has CDR1 MNHNS and CDR2 SASEGT. The CDR3 is made up of 15 amino acids. CDR3 amino acids: CASSEQKWDTDTQYF.

The CDR3 spells CASSYRRSEQYF. The rearrangement uses TRBV28 and TRBJ2-7. This CDR3 comprises 12 residues. Germline CDR1 and CDR2: MDHEN and SYDVKM. The entire variable domain, with the rest obtained from reference TRBV28 and TRBJ2-7, is as follows: DVKVTQSSRYLVKRTGEKVFLECVQDMDHENMFWYRQDPGLGLRLIYFSYDVKMKEKGDIPEGYSVSREKKERFSLILESASTNQTSMYLCASSYRRSEQYFGPGTRLTVT.

This sequence joins TRBV7-8 and TRBJ2-2; TCRdb lists TRBD1, though no DNA is available to test this call. Germline assignment: CDR1 SGHVS and CDR2 FQNEAQ. This CDR3 contains 15 residues. CDR3 amino acids: CASSPRDHNTGELFF. Drawing the rest from reference TRBV7-8 and TRBJ2-2, the complete variable domain is GAGVSQSPRYKVAKRGQDVALRCDPISGHVSLFWYQQALGQGPEFLTYFQNEAQLDKSGLPSDRFFAERPEGSVSTLKIQRTQQEDSAVYLCASSPRDHNTGELFFGEGSRLTVL.

CDR3 residues: CASSPPGQGDREQYF. The J gene is TRBJ2-7, the V gene TRBV6-2 or TRBV6-3; the D call from TCRdb, TRBD1, cannot be confirmed without DNA. CDR1 is MNHEY, CDR2 SVGEGT, per germline. CDR3 size: 15 residues.

This rearrangement joins TRBV29-1 to TRBJ2-7; TCRdb's D gene call, TRBD2, goes unchecked for lack of DNA. CDR3 length equals 14 residues. Germline CDR1 and CDR2: SQVTM and ANQGSEA. The chain's CDR3 is CSVEGKGSRREQYF.

The chain employs TRBV27 and TRBJ1-6. The CDR3 is made up of 13 amino acids. Germline V gene lookup returns CDR1 MNHEY and CDR2 SMNVEV (reference sequence). CDR3: CASSFYMDSPLHF.

The rearrangement joins TRBV18 to TRBJ2-7; the D call of TRBD1 rests on TCRdb alone, since no DNA is present to check it. Germline CDR1 KGHSH, CDR2 LQKENI. The CDR3 covers 14 residues. CDR3 region: CASHRDSVTYEQYF.

This clonotype shows up as medium-sized by frequency. This chain joins TRBV5-1 and TRBJ2-3; checking the TCRdb D call of TRBD2 is not possible without DNA. The germline V gene encodes CDR1 SGHRS and CDR2 YFSETQ. This CDR3 spans 15 amino acids. The CDR3 here is CASSLGAGGPNTQYF.

V usage is TRBV12-3 or TRBV12-4 and J usage is TRBJ1-2; TCRdb's assignment of TRBD1 cannot be checked, as there is no DNA. The CDR3 has 14 residues. CDR3 sequence: CASSLSTGNYGYTF.

V and J are TRBV9 and TRBJ2-3; the TRBD1 assignment by TCRdb is unverifiable without DNA. Germline loops: CDR1 SGDLS, CDR2 YYNGEE. This CDR3 region has 14 residues. CDR3 amino acids: CASRKGQGSDTQYF.

This chain connects TRBV6-5 to TRBJ1-2. Per the germline V gene, CDR1 is MNHEY and CDR2 is SVGAGI. CDR3 length equals 14 residues. The CDR3 loop is CASSYLLQGDGYTF.

The V gene is TRBV12-3 or TRBV12-4, the J gene TRBJ1-6; lacking DNA, the TRBD1 call made by TCRdb goes unchecked. This CDR3 is built from 17 residues. CDR3: CASSPRGGENGNSPLHF.

J is TRBJ2-1 and V is TRBV6-1; TCRdb picks TRBD2, but there is no DNA to check that call. CDR3 length: 19 amino acids. The V gene's germline CDR1 is MNHNS and CDR2 SASEGT. The CDR3: CASRGASGGVDISYNEQFF.

The V call is TRBV4-1, the J call TRBJ2-1; TCRdb reports TRBD2, a call that lacks DNA to check it against. The CDR3 runs to 18 residues. Germline-derived CDR1 and CDR2 are MGHRA and YSYEKL. CDR3 region: CASSQGLAGLKPYNEQFF.

This sequence joins TRBV12-3 or TRBV12-4 and TRBJ1-5; the D call from TCRdb, TRBD1, cannot be confirmed without DNA. The CDR3 sequence is 13 residues long. The CDR3 here is CASSWGGPQPQHF.

The chain recombines TRBV24-1 with TRBJ2-1; TCRdb calls TRBD2, which cannot be checked without DNA. In germline, CDR1 is KGHDR, CDR2 SFDVKD. The CDR3 is 17 residues long. The CDR3 loop is CATSDSRLADIYNEQFF.

The chain links TRBV6-1 to TRBJ1-1; TCRdb designates TRBD1, a call that cannot be tested without DNA. The CDR3 totals 13 residues. CDR1 is MNHNS, CDR2 SASEGT, per germline. This CDR3 is CASRQLTGIEAFF.

The rearrangement uses TRBV19 and TRBJ2-1. The CDR3 has 16 amino acids. Germline V CDR1 and CDR2: LNHDA, SQIVND (reference sequence). Here the CDR3 reads CASSMPGGPIDNEQFF.

The V gene is TRBV19, the J gene TRBJ2-3; TCRdb names TRBD1, which stays unverified in the absence of DNA. CDR3 length: 13 amino acids. Per the germline V gene, CDR1 is LNHDA and CDR2 is SQIVND (reference sequence). This CDR3 reads CASSMYGMNTQYF.

This chain uses TRBV9 with TRBJ1-6; TCRdb reports TRBD1, a call that lacks DNA to check it against. Looked up from germline, CDR1 is SGDLS and CDR2 is YYNGEE. This CDR3 has 14 amino acids. The CDR3: CASSVGQNNSPLHF.

The V and J genes are TRBV12-3 or TRBV12-4 and TRBJ2-1; without DNA, the TCRdb call of TRBD1 cannot be checked. The length of the CDR3 is 18 residues. This CDR3 is CASNVRVRTGRTYNEQFF.

V usage is TRBV4-2 and J usage is TRBJ2-6. The germline V gene encodes CDR1 LGHNA and CDR2 YNFKEQ. There are 16 residues in the CDR3. CDR3 sequence: CASSIPQGSGANVLTF.